What follows is one TCR beta chain and its context. Only in-frame clones appear in the TCRdb table, and some are missing; sequencing was by immunoSEQ multiplex PCR. Counted here are over 850,000 clones, 78% occurring once; the ten biggest clones make up 0.6% to 0.7%. This record comes from a study of shared clonotypes between healthy human individuals. Germline V gives CDR1 ENHRY, CDR2 SYGVKD. CDR3 length equals 13 residues. V lost 11 bases to trimming and J lost 0 bases, with 10 bases between them. The genes are TRBV10-3 and TRBJ1-4, with D unresolved. This TCR derives from a man between 18 and 35 years old in good health. Some clones in this sample may be carry-over from other donors' samples. The specimen sequenced was memory CD4+ T cells from PBMCs. The sample's subset: CD45RA-negative fraction. In DNA, the CDR3 is TGTGCCTCCAGACATTCAACTAATGAAAAACTGTTTTTT. It yields the protein CASRHSTNEKLFF.